This T cell receptor beta chain comes out of a study of OX40 agonist ivuxolimab in advanced cancers. The overall study: Earlier treatment with anti-PD-1, anti-PD-L1 or anti-CTLA-4 was permitted, and 35% to 45% had received some. Study-level points and caveats: There was clonal expansion of CD4+ and CD8+ blood T cells by week 6 at 0.1 to 3.0 mg/kg.

TCRdb's table, derived via immunoSEQ multiplex PCR, lists solely in-frame clones and lacks some. The sample contains 90,000 to 95,000 clones, approximately 87% of which appear only once. At baseline, cycle 4 day 1, and cycle 7 day 1, blood was sampled. Worth noting for this clone: The antigen remains undetermined.

From germline, CDR1 is SEHNR and CDR2 FQNEAQ (reference sequence). This CDR3 is 17 amino acids long. Trimming at V came to 1 base and at J to 2 bases, leaving 6 bases not matched to a gene. This chain uses TRBV7-9 with TRBJ2-1; 9 positions agree with TRBD2. Sequences were derived from CD4+ or CD8+ T cells sorted from blood, sampled in a trial of the OX40 agonist ivuxolimab. This TCR was sampled from an adult with an advanced solid tumor such as melanoma, head and neck, liver or kidney cancer. The CDR3 spells CASSLVGGRVPYNEQFF. Written as DNA, the CDR3 is TGTGCCAGCAGCTTAGTCGGCGGGAGGGTCCCCTACAATGAGCAGTTCTTC.